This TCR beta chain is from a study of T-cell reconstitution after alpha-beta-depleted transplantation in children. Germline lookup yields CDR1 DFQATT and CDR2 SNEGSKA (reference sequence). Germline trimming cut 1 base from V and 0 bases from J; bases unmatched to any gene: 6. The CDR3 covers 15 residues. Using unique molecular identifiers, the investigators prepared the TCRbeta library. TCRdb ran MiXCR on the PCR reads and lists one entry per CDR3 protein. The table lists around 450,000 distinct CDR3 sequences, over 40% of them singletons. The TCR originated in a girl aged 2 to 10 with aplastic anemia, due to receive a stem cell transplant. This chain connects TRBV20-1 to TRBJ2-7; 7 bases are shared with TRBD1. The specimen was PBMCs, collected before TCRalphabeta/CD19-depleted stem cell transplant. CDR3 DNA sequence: TGCAGTGCTAGAGGACAGGGACATAGCTCCTACGAGCAGTACTTC. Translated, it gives CSARGQGHSSYEQYF.